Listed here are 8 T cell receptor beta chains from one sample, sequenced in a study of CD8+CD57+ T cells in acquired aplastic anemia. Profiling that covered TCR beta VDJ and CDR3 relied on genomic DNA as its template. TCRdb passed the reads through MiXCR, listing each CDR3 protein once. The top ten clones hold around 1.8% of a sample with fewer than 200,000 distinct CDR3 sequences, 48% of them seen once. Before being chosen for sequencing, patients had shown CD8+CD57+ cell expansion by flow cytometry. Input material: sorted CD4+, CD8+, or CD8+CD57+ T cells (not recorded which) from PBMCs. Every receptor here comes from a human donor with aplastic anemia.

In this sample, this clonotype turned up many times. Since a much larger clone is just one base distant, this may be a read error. This CDR3 reads CSGGLQQETQCF. The DNA for the CDR3 is TGCAGCGGGGGACTCCAACAAGAGACCCAGTGCTTC. V gene TRBV29-1 combines with J gene TRBJ2-5, with D possibly being TRBD2 (6 bases). The CDR3 length is 12 residues. Germline CDR1 and CDR2: SQVTM and ANQGSEA.

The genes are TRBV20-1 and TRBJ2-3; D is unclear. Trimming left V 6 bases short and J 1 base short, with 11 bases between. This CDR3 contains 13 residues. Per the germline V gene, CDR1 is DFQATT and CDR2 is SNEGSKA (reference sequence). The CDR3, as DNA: TGCAGTGCCCTATCGACGCGCACAGATACGCAGTATTTT. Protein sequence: CSALSTRTDTQYF.

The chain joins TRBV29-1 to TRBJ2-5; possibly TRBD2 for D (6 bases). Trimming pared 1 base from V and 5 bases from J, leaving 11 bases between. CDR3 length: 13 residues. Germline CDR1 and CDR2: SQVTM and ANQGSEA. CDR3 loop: CSVEVVAGETQYF. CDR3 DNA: TGCAGCGTTGAAGTGGTTGCGGGGGAGACCCAGTACTTC.

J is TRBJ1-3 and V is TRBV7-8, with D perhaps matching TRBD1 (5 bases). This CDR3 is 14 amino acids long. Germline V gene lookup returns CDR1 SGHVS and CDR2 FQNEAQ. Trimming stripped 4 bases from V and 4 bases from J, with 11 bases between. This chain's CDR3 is CASSSRVPGNTIYF. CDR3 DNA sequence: TGTGCCAGCAGCTCCAGGGTTCCGGGAAACACCATATATTTT.

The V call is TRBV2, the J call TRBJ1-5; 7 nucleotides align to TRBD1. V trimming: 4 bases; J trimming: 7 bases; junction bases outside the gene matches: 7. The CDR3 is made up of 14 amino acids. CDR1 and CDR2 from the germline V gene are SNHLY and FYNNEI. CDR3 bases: TGTGCCAGCAGTGGACAGGGTGGACGGCAGCCCCAGCATTTT. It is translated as CASSGQGGRQPQHF.

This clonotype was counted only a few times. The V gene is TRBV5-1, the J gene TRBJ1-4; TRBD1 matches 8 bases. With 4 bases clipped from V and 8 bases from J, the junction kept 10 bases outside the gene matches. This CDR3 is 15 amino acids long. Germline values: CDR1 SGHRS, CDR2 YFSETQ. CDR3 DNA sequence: TGCGCCAGCAGCCCAGGGGACAGGTCTTGGGAAAAACTGTTTTTT. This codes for CASSPGDRSWEKLFF.

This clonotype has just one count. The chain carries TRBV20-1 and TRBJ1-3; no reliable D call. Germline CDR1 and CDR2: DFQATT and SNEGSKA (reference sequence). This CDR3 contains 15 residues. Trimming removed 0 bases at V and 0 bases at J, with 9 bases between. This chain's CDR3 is CSARDGRTSGNTIYF. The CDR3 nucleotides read TGCAGTGCTAGAGATGGACGGACCTCTGGAAACACCATATATTTT.

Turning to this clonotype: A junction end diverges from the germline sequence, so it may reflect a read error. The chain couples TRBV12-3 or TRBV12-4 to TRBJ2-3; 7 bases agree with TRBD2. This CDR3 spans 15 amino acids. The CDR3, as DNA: TGTGCCAGCGGTTTGCGGCTAGCGGTCACAGATACGCAGTATTTT. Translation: CASGLRLAVTDTQYF.